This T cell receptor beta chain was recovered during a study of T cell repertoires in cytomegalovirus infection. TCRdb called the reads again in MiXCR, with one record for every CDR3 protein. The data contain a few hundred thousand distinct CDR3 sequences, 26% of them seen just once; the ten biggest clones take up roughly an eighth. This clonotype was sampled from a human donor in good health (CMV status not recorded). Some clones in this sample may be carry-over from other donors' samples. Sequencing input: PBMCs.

The CDR3 reads CASSQGQGAGTGELFF. The CDR3 coding sequence is TGTGCCAGCAGCCAGGGACAGGGGGCGGGGACCGGGGAGCTGTTTTTT. The chain is built from TRBV4-2 and TRBJ2-2, with TRBD1 matching 12 bases. V trimming: 3 bases; J trimming: 5 bases; junction bases outside the gene matches: 4. Germline V gene sequence: CDR1 LGHNA, CDR2 YNFKEQ. CDR3 length: 16 amino acids.